Below are 8 T cell receptor beta chains sequenced from a single sample in a study of T cell repertoires in cytomegalovirus infection (dated by TCRdb to between 2017 and 2020). The sequencing machine was an Illumina HiSeq 1500. TCRdb took the public reads, trimmed them with fastp at Q25, ran MiXCR for clone calling and kept in-frame beta chains. Rows are combined by CDR3 protein, so each entry shows the most common genes and DNA. Recorded for this sample are about 680,000 distinct CDR3 sequences; 20% to 25% of them occurred a single time. The ten largest clones add up to 8% of the sample. Sequenced material: CD8+ T cells from PBMCs. Source of these receptors: a human donor in good health (CMV status not recorded). Some clones in this sample may be carry-over from other donors' samples.

This clonotype was seen repeatedly, ten times or more. The CDR3 bases are TGTGCCAGCAGCTTTCATTTTAGCTCCTACAATGAGCAGTTCTTC. Residues: CASSFHFSSYNEQFF. The chain couples TRBV7-2 to TRBJ2-1; no clear D. Germline CDR1 reads SGHTA; CDR2 reads FQGNSA. Trimming took off 3 bases at V and 0 bases at J, with 9 bases between the two ends. CDR3 length: 15 residues.

This clonotype appeared a few times. The chain employs TRBV5-6 and TRBJ2-3, with 7 bases fitting TRBD1. Germline trimming cut 4 bases from V and 5 bases from J; bases unmatched to any gene: 1. This CDR3 has 12 amino acids. Germline V gene sequence: CDR1 SGHDT, CDR2 YYEEEE. The CDR3 reads CASSAGGDTQYF. The CDR3 DNA follows: TGTGCCAGCAGCGCAGGGGGAGATACGCAGTATTTT.

About this clonotype: With a much larger clone just one base away, this may be a read error. The chain carries TRBV28 and TRBJ2-5; 9 bases line up with TRBD1. CDR3 length: 15 residues. Germline V gives CDR1 MDHEN, CDR2 SYDVKM. Here the CDR3 reads CTSSGDREYGETQYF. The CDR3 coding sequence is TGTACCAGCAGTGGGGACAGGGAGTATGGAGAGACCCAGTACTTC.

Points on this clonotype: A much larger clone differs from this one at a single base, so this may be a read error. The chain employs TRBV4-3 and TRBJ2-2; 7 positions agree with TRBD1. CDR1 LGHNA and CDR2 YSLEER come from the germline V gene. The CDR3 covers 18 residues. J gave up 4 bases and V 3 bases, and 14 bases lay outside the gene matches. In DNA, the CDR3 is TGCGCCAGCAGCCACAATCGGGACAGTCGAACCTCCACCGGGGAGCTGTTTTTT. Translated, it gives CASSHNRDSRTSTGELFF.

This clonotype was detected only a few times. This chain links TRBV20-1 with TRBJ1-4, with TRBD1 matching over 8 bases. This CDR3 comprises 12 residues. V shed 6 bases and J 6 bases; nucleotides not matched to a gene: 3. Germline V gene lookup returns CDR1 DFQATT and CDR2 SNEGSKA (reference sequence). DNA for the CDR3: TGCAGTGCCCCAGGGGGCTATGAAAAACTGTTTTTT. It yields the protein CSAPGGYEKLFF.

This clonotype was counted ten times or more. The chain links TRBV7-6 to TRBJ2-1; tentative D call: TRBD2 (6 bases). The CDR3 length is 15 residues. Germline CDR1 and CDR2: SGHVS and FNYEAQ. Trimming removed 2 bases at V and 4 bases at J, with 12 bases between. The CDR3 protein is CASSLLGGLYNEQFF. CDR3 sequence (DNA): TGTGCCAGCAGCTTACTCGGGGGACTTTACAATGAGCAGTTCTTC. Full variable domain (missing parts from reference TRBV7-6 and TRBJ2-1): GAGVSQSPRYKVTKRGQDVALRCDPISGHVSLYWYRQALGQGPEFLTYFNYEAQQDKSGLPNDRFSAERPEGSISTLTIQRTEQRDSAMYRCASSLLGGLYNEQFFGPGTRLTVL.

This clonotype was found many times. The chain employs TRBV7-8 and TRBJ1-1; D gene unclear. The CDR3 sequence is 15 residues long. V was trimmed by 5 bases and J by 0 bases, leaving 13 bases between them. Germline CDR1 SGHVS, CDR2 FQNEAQ. This chain's CDR3 is CASSPPGYMNTEAFF. In nucleotides, the CDR3 is TGTGCCAGCAGCCCCCCGGGATACATGAACACTGAAGCTTTCTTT. Based on the CDR3 plus reference TRBV7-8 and TRBJ1-1, the full variable domain is GAGVSQSPRYKVAKRGQDVALRCDPISGHVSLFWYQQALGQGPEFLTYFQNEAQLDKSGLPSDRFFAERPEGSVSTLKIQRTQQEDSAVYLCASSPPGYMNTEAFFGQGTRLTVV.

The CDR3 DNA reads TGTGCCAGCAGCGGTAGCGGGGGAAACCCAGATACGCAGTATTTT. Residues: CASSGSGGNPDTQYF. The chain employs TRBV6-2 or TRBV6-3 and TRBJ2-3, with TRBD2 matching 9 bases. Looked up from germline, CDR1 is MNHEY and CDR2 is SVGEGT. The CDR3 extends over 15 amino acids. The junction had 8 bases not matched to a gene; V was cut back by 6 bases and J by 4 bases.